This paragraph reports one TCR beta chain. Its antigen has not been determined. The library was prepared using the immunoSEQ multiplex PCR assay. For the multiplex PCR, a mixture combining 60 forward primers for TCR Vbeta segments and 13 reverse primers for TCR Jbeta segments was used. The CDR3 region of rearranged TCR beta genes was amplified from genomic DNA with a multiplex PCR assay. The Illumina HiSeq System was used to sequence the amplified TCR beta libraries as 87-base-pair reads. The authors' analysis ran thus. Across the 500 to 700 repertoires, a later analysis counted some 80 million unique TCR beta chains, roughly 11 million of which were shared by at least two donors. Raw reads were error-corrected and collapsed into unique sequences by a nearest-neighbor algorithm in which closely related sequences were merged to remove PCR and sequencing errors. Alignment of CDR3 sequences to IMGT reference sequences was used to assign V, D and J gene segments. For a sequence to be retained, a match of at least six nucleotides to both a V gene segment and a J gene segment was required. Rearrangements were classified as productive when the CDR3 lacked stop codons and remained in frame with V and J, and all other rearrangements were classified as non-productive. Following IMGT convention, CDR3 was defined as the stretch from the second conserved V-encoded cysteine to the conserved J-encoded phenylalanine. Sequences without an unambiguous match to a single V gene segment were excluded from the earlier analysis of a few hundred of the donors. An earlier analysis of several hundred of the donors called V segments functional above 56.7% productive rearrangements and segregating when the between-donor standard deviation exceeded 5%. A statistical classification framework was developed to diagnose cytomegalovirus status using the catalog of TCR beta chain sequences. V and J gene assignment, in a later analysis, came from comparing TCR nucleotide sequences with IMGT/GENE-DB human TR gene sequences. Using the TCRdist pipeline, a later analysis assigned CDR3 sequences along with most-parsimonious VDJ recombination scenarios. In a later analysis, each TCR beta chain was defined by its CDR3 amino acid sequence together with its V-gene family, and reads without a unique V-gene family were excluded. A later analysis removed 550 to 700 highly shared, low-generation-probability nucleotide sequences to deal with suspected cross-contamination and a sequencing artifact. In a later analysis, a clonal expansion index was calculated for each public chain from normalized within-repertoire ranks of inferred template counts. Generation probabilities in a later analysis came from a VDJ recombination model fitted to out-of-frame rearrangements, and those results were checked against IGoR. A later analysis scored TCR-TCR, TCR-HLA and TCR-CMV co-occurrence with hypergeometric tests, applying a repertoire-size bias correction to TCR pairs. False discovery rates were estimated in a later analysis by permuting HLA or CMV assignments 20 times. In a later analysis, co-occurring TCRs were grouped with DBSCAN, and TCRdist sequence similarity was added when clustering was performed within HLA-allele-positive subsets. For co-occurrence clustering, repertoires with fewer than 30,000 or more than 120,000 public chains were excluded, along with a handful of repertoires with anomalous nucleotide sharing. TCRdb obtained this table from immuneACCESS and retained in-frame rearrangements with V and J assigned. These tables miss some clones; where compared with another copy, unresolved V genes account for less than half of the shortfall, and the remainder is unexplained. From that table come the V and J calls and clone size; the DNA was used to work out D and trimming. The sample's own table lists 70,000 or so clones. Approximately 0.78% of the sample is held by the ten biggest clonotypes.

The data derive from a study of cytomegalovirus exposure and HLA in healthy donors (TCRdb year 2017). At the level of the whole study: An earlier analysis of fewer than 750 of the donors reported under 300 Gb of sequence data and about 120 million unique TCR beta sequences obtained from about 179 million T cells. Genome-wide SNP genotypes for about 60% of the roughly 670 donors were used in a later genetic analysis, which treated that subset as a discovery cohort. Donor age, sex, ethnicity and CMV serostatus were collected together with the repertoire data. A separate validation cohort of about 110 different subjects was used in addition to the approximately 700-subject first cohort. An earlier analysis of approximately 580 of the donors used high-throughput TCR beta sequencing to judge whether each TCR beta V gene segment behaved as functional or pseudogenic. Across 398 genotyped donors of the cohort, an average of about 220,000 unique TCR beta nucleotide sequences per donor were sequenced, and roughly 20% of those sequences were non-productive. A later analysis re-examined previously published TCR beta repertoires from more than 650 donors and added high-resolution HLA genotyping to investigate patterns of TCR occurrence. The study combined high-throughput TCR immunosequencing, statistical association of individual TCRs with disease status, and machine learning to predict cytomegalovirus infection status. All discovery cohort repertoires had been generated on a single sequencing platform. Typing coverage varied by locus: about 620-630 donors for A, B, C, DRB1 and DQB1; some 520 for DQA1; around 610 for DPA1; roughly 450 for DPB1. Several DR-DQ haplotypes were handled as single units for association and clustering, since linkage in the cohort was strong. The study was designed to test whether signatures of past pathogen exposure could be identified by cataloging public T cell receptors. Of the 398 genotyped donors, approximately 80% fell in the genetic ancestry cluster associated with self-reported Caucasian donors. HLA typing included class I and class II loci at four-digit resolution. Rather than using new phenotypic data, the later analysis identified candidate immune exposures from TCR beta sequences and from how often those sequences occurred across donors. About 300 gigabases of sequencing data and tens of millions of unique TCR sequences were included in an early release covering over 600 HLA-typed donors. The study used immunosequencing to profile the T cell repertoires of several hundred subjects and linked those repertoires to cytomegalovirus serostatus.

The cohort consisted of approximately 690 healthy bone marrow donors. All cohort members were sampled while nominally healthy, although unrecorded immune exposures were likely present. The donor was CMV seronegative and was included in the group of 352 seronegative cohort members. Every donor gave a peripheral blood sample, and the peripheral blood mononuclear cells from that sample were used for TCR beta sequencing. Genomic DNA was extracted from the blood cell samples with the Qiagen DNeasy Blood Extraction Kit. Study-wide findings and limitations: In a later analysis, several top co-occurrence clusters were reported to appear linked to parvovirus B19, influenza, CMV and Epstein-Barr virus. According to a later analysis, TCR association rates differed among HLA loci, with DRB1 alleles showing the most associated TCRs and HLA-C alleles showing the fewest. HLA typing was unavailable for some donors at each locus, so association tests used only the typed subset. The study listed 164 TCR beta chains as associated with cytomegalovirus. V-gene and J-gene trimming of TCR beta chains was associated with a missense DCLRE1C variant in a later genetic analysis, and the association was replicated in an independent cohort. In a later analysis, HLA-associated TCR beta chains were found to be more clonally expanded and to have lower generation probabilities than equally common non-associated chains. A few of the identified cytomegalovirus-associated TCR beta chains were confirmed in vitro to be specific for cytomegalovirus antigens. In a later analysis, 15,000 to 20,000 TCR beta sequences were associated with specific HLA alleles at a false discovery rate of 0.05. Compared with the roughly 670-donor mean, donors in an Asian-associated ancestry cluster had fewer N-insertions in productive TCRs, according to a later genetic analysis. The sequencing pipeline was judged likely to have produced a cluster of highly shared sequence variants as a technical artifact. In a later analysis, most CMV-associated TCR beta chains were found to appear HLA-restricted, with HLA associations seemingly driven largely by CMV exposure. The authors suggested that the approach could potentially be extended to other disease states and immunological phenotypes. Correlated functional status among segregating V segments might reflect linkage disequilibrium, but an unknown experimental factor could not be ruled out. A further reported finding was that TCR beta sequences accurately predicted the HLA-A and HLA-B alleles for most subjects in the first cohort. Because counts were too low, roughly 16 rarely observed V segments, including chromosome 9 orphons, were excluded from the earlier analysis of a few hundred of the donors. Strong co-occurrence of HLA alleles, especially DR and DQ, made assigning TCR associations to individual alleles difficult. In an earlier analysis of about 600 of the donors, most TCR beta V segments appeared in productive rearrangements about 87% or about 30% of the time, broadly matching IMGT annotations. The cohort was sequenced for TCR beta chains only, and without alpha or paired-chain data the features that could be detected were limited. Roughly uniform sequencing depth across donors was assumed in presence/absence analyses, although this assumption may not hold. Cytomegalovirus status was reported to be diagnosed by the classifier with high specificity and sensitivity in both the original and validation cohorts. For the cohort, immune exposure information was limited to CMV serostatus. Across donors, most TCR sequences were observed very rarely, whereas some public TCRs were present in many individuals.

The receptor was derived from a boy younger than 18 in good health and CMV-seronegative. The specimen sequenced was PBMCs.

DNA sequence: TGTGCCAGTAGTATGCAGGAGAACACTGAAGCTTTCTTT. It translates as CASSMQENTEAFF. The rearranged chain carries TRBV19 and TRBJ1-1; no D segment can be confidently identified. Reading from cysteine to phenylalanine, the CDR3 counts 13 amino acids. Only the CDR3 DNA stays, 39 bases, in frame from base 1. The germline ends are 6 bases apart after V is trimmed by 3 bases and J by 1 base. Via the germline V gene (reference sequence), CDR1 is LNHDA and CDR2 SQIVND.